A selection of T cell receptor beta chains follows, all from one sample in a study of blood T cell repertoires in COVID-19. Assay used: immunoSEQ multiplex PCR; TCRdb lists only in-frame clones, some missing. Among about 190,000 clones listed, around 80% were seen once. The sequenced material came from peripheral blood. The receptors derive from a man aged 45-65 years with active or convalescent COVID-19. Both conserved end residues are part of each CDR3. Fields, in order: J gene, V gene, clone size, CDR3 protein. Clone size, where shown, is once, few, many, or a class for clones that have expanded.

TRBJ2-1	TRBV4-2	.	CASSQDSAPGAGYNEQFF
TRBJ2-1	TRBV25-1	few	CASSESGGQLSYNEQFF
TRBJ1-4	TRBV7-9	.	CASSSFHYTPEKLFF
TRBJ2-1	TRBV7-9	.	CASRFLGQLGNEQFF
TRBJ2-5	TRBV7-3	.	CASSPDAAGLKETQYF
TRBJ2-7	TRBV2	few	CASSEALPKRLGHEQYF
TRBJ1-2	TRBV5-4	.	CASSADRGDGYTF
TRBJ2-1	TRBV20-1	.	CSASSGLAGSSYNEQFF
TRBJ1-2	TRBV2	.	CASSEYKSGTLSYGGYTF
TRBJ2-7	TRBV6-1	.	CASSASGGLSSYEQYF
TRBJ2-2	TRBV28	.	CASSPRTGLRGELFF
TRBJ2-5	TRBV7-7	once	CASSHGLAVRETQYF
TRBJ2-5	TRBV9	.	CASSDLGQGVGETQYF
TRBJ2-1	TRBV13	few	CASSWPPGTGGAVRNEQFF
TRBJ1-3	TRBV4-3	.	CASSQDSYSMTGNTIYF
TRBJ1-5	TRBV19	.	CASSWGTGGSNQPQHF
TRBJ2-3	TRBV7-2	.	CASSKSGEDTQYF
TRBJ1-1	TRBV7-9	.	CASSPGGAEAFF
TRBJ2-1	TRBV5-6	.	CASSLVSSGPYNEQFF
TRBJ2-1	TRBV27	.	CASSFSSRGEQFF
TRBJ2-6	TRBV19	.	CASSAAVSSGANVLTF
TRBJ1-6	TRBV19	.	CASSLGTGSRNYNSPLHF
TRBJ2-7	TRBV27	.	CASTVRGTGGYEQYF
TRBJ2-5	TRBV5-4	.	CASSFTGSQETQYF
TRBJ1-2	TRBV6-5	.	CASTQWRGSNYGYTF
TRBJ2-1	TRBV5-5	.	CASSLVLSSGRANEQFF
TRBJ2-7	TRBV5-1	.	CASSLSGTGLNYEQYF
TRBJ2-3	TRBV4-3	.	CASSHLAGALGDTQYF
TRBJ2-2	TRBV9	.	CASSFGLAVAGELFF
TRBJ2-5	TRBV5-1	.	CASSLAGPAGETQYF
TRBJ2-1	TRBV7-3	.	CASRIGTSGTEEVFF
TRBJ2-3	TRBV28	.	CASSLWRDRTDTQYF
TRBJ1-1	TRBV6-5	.	CASSRRQGNTEAFF
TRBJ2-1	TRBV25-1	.	CASSEGWVAGEHNEQFF
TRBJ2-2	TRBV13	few	CASTLIGGRRTNTGELFF
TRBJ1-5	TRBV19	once	CASKGVGSWQPQHF
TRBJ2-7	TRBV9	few	CASSAGTSGSYEQYF
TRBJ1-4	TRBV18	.	CASSPSQGNEKLFF
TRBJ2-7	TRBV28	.	CASWVTGRANEQYF
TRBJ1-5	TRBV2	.	CASSTQGASNQPQHF
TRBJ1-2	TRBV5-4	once	CASSPGQGRHGYTF
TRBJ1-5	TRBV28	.	CASSMDRNQPQHF
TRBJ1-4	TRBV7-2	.	CASSSLAPATNEKLFF
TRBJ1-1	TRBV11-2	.	CASSVTGKPETEAFF
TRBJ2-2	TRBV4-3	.	CASSQVIRTSGNTGELFF
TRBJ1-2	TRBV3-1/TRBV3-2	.	CASSQAMRSPFGYTF
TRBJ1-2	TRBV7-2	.	CASSPGSQGARGYTF
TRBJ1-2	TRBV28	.	CASSLGTLANYGYTF
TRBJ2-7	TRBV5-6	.	CASSLYGAGSAYEQYF
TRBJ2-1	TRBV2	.	CASTRESGDEQFF
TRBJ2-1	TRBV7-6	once	CASSRRGGRAQREQFF
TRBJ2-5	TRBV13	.	CASRTSQETQYF
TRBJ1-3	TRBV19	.	CASSIDEFPRNTIYF
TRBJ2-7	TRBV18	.	CASSPQGSEQYF
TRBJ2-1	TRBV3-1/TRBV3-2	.	CASSPNSRGSPLYNEQFF
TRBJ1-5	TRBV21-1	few	CASGRGPNQPQHF
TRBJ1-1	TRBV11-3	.	CASSPGQPNTEAFF